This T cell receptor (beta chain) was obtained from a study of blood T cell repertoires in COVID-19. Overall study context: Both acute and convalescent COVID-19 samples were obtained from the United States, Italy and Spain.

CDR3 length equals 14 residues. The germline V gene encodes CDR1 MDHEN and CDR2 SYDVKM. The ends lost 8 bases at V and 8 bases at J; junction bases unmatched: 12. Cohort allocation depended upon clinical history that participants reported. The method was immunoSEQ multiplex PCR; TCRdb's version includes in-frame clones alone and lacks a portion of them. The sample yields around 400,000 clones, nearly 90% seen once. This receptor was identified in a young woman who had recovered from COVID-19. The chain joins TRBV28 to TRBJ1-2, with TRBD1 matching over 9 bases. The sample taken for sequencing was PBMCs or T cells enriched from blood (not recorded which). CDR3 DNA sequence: TGTGCCAGCGGAATTACAGGGGGCGCAAAGGGCTACACCTTC. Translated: CASGITGGAKGYTF.